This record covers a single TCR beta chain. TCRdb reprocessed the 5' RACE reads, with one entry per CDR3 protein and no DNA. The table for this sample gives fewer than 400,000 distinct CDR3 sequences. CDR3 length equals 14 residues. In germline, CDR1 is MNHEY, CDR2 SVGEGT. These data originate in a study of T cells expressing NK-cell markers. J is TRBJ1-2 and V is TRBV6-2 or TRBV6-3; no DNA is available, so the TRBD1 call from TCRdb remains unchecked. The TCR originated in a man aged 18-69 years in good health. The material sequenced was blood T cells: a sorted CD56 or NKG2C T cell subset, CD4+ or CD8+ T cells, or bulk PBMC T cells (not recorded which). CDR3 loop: CASSLGLPYYGYTF.